The next 7 T cell receptor beta chains were all read from a single sample in a study of identical twins. From the 5' RACE reads, TCRdb called clonotypes with MiXCR, one entry per CDR3 protein. The sample gives 350,000 to 500,000 distinct CDR3 sequences, around 20% of which show up once; 9.5% to 15% is in the top ten. Sequencing input: naive T cells sorted from blood. These receptors all come from a middle-aged man in good health.

V gene TRBV18 combines with J gene TRBJ1-1; TRBD1 is a possible D gene (5 bases). Deletions cut 3 bases from V and 1 base from J, with 12 bases between. Per the germline V gene, CDR1 is KGHSH and CDR2 is LQKENI. This CDR3 is 15 amino acids long. The CDR3: CASSPWEGRNTEAFF. As DNA, the CDR3 is TGTGCCAGCTCACCCTGGGAGGGGCGGAACACTGAAGCTTTCTTT.

At least ten counts were recorded for this clonotype. The chain has TRBV6-2 or TRBV6-3 and TRBJ1-1; 8 nucleotides agree with TRBD1. Germline CDR1 reads MNHEY; CDR2 reads SVGEGT. This CDR3 is 14 amino acids long. J was trimmed by 5 bases and V by 2 bases; bases with no gene match: 4. The CDR3 bases are TGTGCCAGCAGTTACACAGGGGGGAGGACTGAAGCTTTCTTT. Its translation: CASSYTGGRTEAFF.

The rearrangement joins TRBV20-1 to TRBJ2-4, with 11 bases fitting TRBD2. This CDR3 region has 15 residues. Losses at the gene ends were 3 bases for V and 3 bases for J; bases not matched to a gene: 4. Germline loops: CDR1 DFQATT, CDR2 SNEGSKA (reference sequence). The CDR3 here is CSARDSGRVKNIQYF. CDR3 sequence (DNA): TGCAGTGCTAGGGATAGCGGGAGGGTCAAAAACATTCAGTACTTC.

In its sample, this clonotype was seen a few times. CDR3 nucleotide sequence: TGTGCCAGCAGTTACTCCCTTAAAACCTACGAGCAGTACTTC. Translating it yields CASSYSLKTYEQYF. This chain uses TRBV6-2 or TRBV6-3 with TRBJ2-7; D call uncertain. Trimming pared 0 bases from V and 2 bases from J, leaving 8 bases between. Germline CDR1 reads MNHEY; CDR2 reads SVGEGT. CDR3 length: 14 residues.

This clonotype occurred many times. The CDR3 reads CSVHDRSSAAFF. Written as DNA, the CDR3 is TGCAGCGTCCATGACAGGAGCTCTGCAGCTTTCTTT. This sequence joins TRBV29-1 and TRBJ1-1; a possible D gene is TRBD1 (6 bases). Germline V gene sequence: CDR1 SQVTM, CDR2 ANQGSEA. This CDR3 is 12 amino acids long. Between the trimmed V and J ends, which lost 6 bases and 10 bases, there was a span of 18 bases.

This clonotype has a count of ten or more. The rearrangement joins TRBV7-3 to TRBJ2-3; the D is unclear. Germline V CDR1 and CDR2: SGHTA, FQGTGA. This CDR3 has 18 residues. V lost 0 bases, J lost 0 bases, and 16 bases lay in between. CDR3: CASSLTSTGGTSTDTQYF. The CDR3 DNA sequence: TGTGCCAGCAGCTTAACAAGCACTGGCGGAACTAGCACAGATACGCAGTATTTT.

The sample holds a few counts of this clonotype. The V and J genes are TRBV11-2 and TRBJ2-2; 7 bases are shared with TRBD1. Germline loops: CDR1 SGHAT, CDR2 FQNNGV. CDR3 length: 16 residues. V lost 6 bases and J lost 0; bases outside the gene matches: 7. The CDR3 spells CASRNPQGANTGELFF. The CDR3 nucleotides are TGTGCCAGCAGGAACCCCCAGGGGGCGAACACCGGGGAGCTGTTTTTT.